Shown below are 16 T cell receptor beta chains from a single sample sequenced in a study of blood T cell repertoires in COVID-19. The protocol was immunoSEQ multiplex PCR, while the TCRdb copy is restricted to in-frame clones and leaves out a portion. Of roughly 300,000 clones listed, around 80% were seen once; the top ten hold about 1.2%. Input material: peripheral blood. The origin of the receptors is a woman between 50 and 59 years old with acute or convalescent COVID-19.

The CDR3 here is CASSLYEKETQYF. Here the CDR3 DNA reads TGTGCCAGCAGCTTATATGAGAAAGAGACCCAGTACTTC. The chain combines TRBV7-9 with TRBJ2-5; D not certain. Germline CDR1 is SEHNR and CDR2 is FQNEAQ (reference sequence). The CDR3 runs to 13 residues. Trimming took off 2 bases at V and 3 bases at J, with 7 bases between the two ends.

This sequence joins TRBV6-5 and TRBJ1-6; D gene uncertain. V was shortened by 0 bases and J by 10 bases, with 10 bases between the two germline ends. Looked up from germline, CDR1 is MNHEY and CDR2 is SVGAGI. The CDR3 is 14 residues long. The CDR3 reads CASSYSIPRSPLHF. The CDR3 region has the DNA TGTGCCAGCAGTTACTCGATCCCCCGGTCACCCCTCCACTTT.

Only a few counts were recorded for this clone. V is TRBV5-6 and J is TRBJ2-1, with D perhaps TRBD1 (6 bases). Germline V gene lookup returns CDR1 SGHDT and CDR2 YYEEEE. Trimming took 6 bases from V and 7 from J, leaving 23 bases between them. The CDR3 totals 16 residues. Here the CDR3 DNA reads TGTGCCAGCACCCACGGTTCAGGGGCAGCTATTAATGAGCAGTTCTTC. It yields the protein CASTHGSGAAINEQFF.

This clone was found a few times. CDR3 DNA sequence: TGTGCCAGCTCACCGTATGTCGGGACTAGCGGGAGCAATGAGCAGTTCTTC. Translating it yields CASSPYVGTSGSNEQFF. The chain joins TRBV18 to TRBJ2-1, with TRBD2 matching 14 bases. This CDR3 comprises 17 residues. Germline V lookup: CDR1 KGHSH, CDR2 LQKENI. Trimming took 3 bases from V and 6 from J; bases not matched to a gene: 7.

The chain links TRBV19 to TRBJ1-1, with 7 bases that match TRBD1. Germline CDR1 reads LNHDA; CDR2 reads SQIVND (reference sequence). Losses at the gene ends were 0 bases for V and 8 bases for J; bases not matched to a gene: 3. This CDR3 spans 13 amino acids. The DNA for the CDR3 is TGTGCCAGTAGTATAGAGGCAGGGGGAGAAGCTTTCTTT. Translating it yields CASSIEAGGEAFF.

The chain employs TRBV5-1 and TRBJ2-7; 8 positions agree with TRBD1. The CDR3 sequence is 14 residues long. With V trimmed by 4 bases and J by 3 bases, 6 bases remained unmatched. CDR1 SGHRS and CDR2 YFSETQ come from the germline V gene. CDR3 nucleotides: TGCGCCAGCAGCCCAGGACAGGGCGGCTACGAGCAGTACTTC. Translating it yields CASSPGQGGYEQYF.

The J gene is TRBJ2-3, the V gene TRBV25-1, with D possibly being TRBD1 (6 bases). CDR1 is MGHDK, CDR2 SYGVNS, per germline. Deletions cut 10 bases from V and 0 bases from J, with 17 bases between. CDR3 length: 15 residues. CDR3 bases: TGTGCCACAGCCGACAGGCATACTAGCACAGATACGCAGTATTTT. Translating it yields CATADRHTSTDTQYF.

V usage is TRBV18 and J usage is TRBJ2-4; no definite D call. Looked up from germline, CDR1 is KGHSH and CDR2 is LQKENI. The CDR3 has 15 residues. The V gene lost 4 bases and the J gene lost 6 bases, with 16 bases spanning the gap. The CDR3, as DNA: TGTGCCAGCTCACAACCCAGTCCACAGACAAACATTCAGTACTTC. This sequence encodes CASSQPSPQTNIQYF.

The chain recombines TRBV3-1 (or the pseudogene TRBV3-2) with TRBJ2-7, with D maybe TRBD1 (6 bases). The V gene lost 3 bases and the J gene lost 5 bases, with 20 bases spanning the gap. Germline V gene data show CDR1 as LGHDT and CDR2 as YNNKEL (reference sequence). The length of the CDR3 is 16 residues. CDR3 bases: TGTGCCAGCAGCCAGGGAGCAGGGGCTCCTTGGGACGAGCAGTACGTC. Translating it yields CASSQGAGAPWDEQYV.

A few counts support this clone. CDR3 in DNA: TGTGCTAGTGGTCCGGGACAGACCACCGGGGAGCTGTTTTTT. It encodes CASGPGQTTGELFF. This rearrangement joins TRBV12-5 to TRBJ2-2; 7 bases are a match to TRBD1. V lost 5 bases, J lost 4 bases, and 4 bases stayed unmatched. CDR1 and CDR2 (germline): LGHNT, FRNRAP. This CDR3 is built from 14 residues.

The gene calls are TRBV14 and TRBJ2-7, with 9 bases that match TRBD2. The ends lost 2 bases at V and 6 bases at J; junction bases unmatched: 11. The CDR3 is 16 amino acids. The germline CDR1 and CDR2 sequences are SGHDN and FVKESK. Here the CDR3 DNA reads TGTGCCAGCAGCCAACGATTACAGCGGGGGGAATCCGAGCAGTACGTC. Residues: CASSQRLQRGESEQYV.

The rearrangement links TRBV7-8 to TRBJ1-2, with D possibly matching TRBD1 (5 bases). The CDR3 totals 12 residues. Trimming stripped 5 bases from V and 4 bases from J, with 8 bases between. Germline assignment: CDR1 SGHVS and CDR2 FQNEAQ. In DNA, the CDR3 is TGTGCCAGCAGCCCGGGGGGCTATGGCTACACCTTC. This sequence encodes CASSPGGYGYTF.

This clone was observed a single time. The rearrangement uses TRBV2 and TRBJ1-2, with D possibly matching TRBD1 (6 bases). The V and J ends lost 5 bases and 4 bases respectively, with 17 bases between them. The CDR3 extends over 15 amino acids. Germline assignment: CDR1 SNHLY and CDR2 FYNNEI. The CDR3 DNA sequence: TGTGCCAGCAGTACAATCCGGGACACCATCTATGGCTACACCTTC. This translates into CASSTIRDTIYGYTF.

V and J are TRBV7-2 and TRBJ2-1, with 7 bases aligning to TRBD2. CDR1 SGHTA and CDR2 FQGNSA come from the germline V gene. V dropped 0 bases and J dropped 1; count of bases not matched to a gene: 9. This CDR3 comprises 18 residues. CDR3 sequence reads: CASSLAPAGEISYNEQFF. The CDR3 bases are TGTGCCAGCAGCTTAGCGCCGGCGGGGGAGATTTCCTACAATGAGCAGTTCTTC.

The rearrangement uses TRBV11-2 and TRBJ1-1; TRBD1 might be the D (5 bases). V lost 1 base, J lost 8 bases, and 11 bases lay in between. Germline-derived CDR1 and CDR2 are SGHAT and FQNNGV. CDR3 length: 13 residues. For the CDR3, the DNA is TGTGCCAGCAGCTTAGGGCAGGGATCAGAAGCTTTCTTT. Its translation: CASSLGQGSEAFF.

This CDR3 is CASSLFRGGDEQFF. The CDR3 DNA reads as TGTGCCAGCAGCTTATTTCGGGGGGGCGATGAGCAGTTCTTC. The chain has TRBV7-2 and TRBJ2-1, with 8 bases that match TRBD2. This CDR3 region has 14 residues. With 2 bases clipped from V and 8 bases from J, the junction kept 5 bases outside the gene matches. Germline V lookup: CDR1 SGHTA, CDR2 FQGNSA.